Following are 20 T cell receptor beta chains from one sample sequenced in a study of blood T cell repertoires in COVID-19. TCRdb's table, derived via immunoSEQ multiplex PCR, lists solely in-frame clones and lacks some. The repertoire holds 300,000 or so clones, roughly nine tenths seen once, with approximately 1% in the top ten. Sequences were obtained from PBMCs or T cells enriched from blood (not recorded which). These receptors originate from a woman in her thirties who had recovered from COVID-19.

The rearrangement links TRBV4-3 to TRBJ2-5, with TRBD1 matching over 11 bases. The CDR3 totals 16 residues. Germline V gene sequence: CDR1 LGHNA, CDR2 YSLEER. V gave up 0 bases and J gave up 7 bases; unmatched junction bases: 7. The CDR3 protein is CASSQDRGQGAGTQYF. CDR3 nucleotide sequence: TGCGCCAGCAGCCAAGATAGAGGACAGGGGGCTGGGACCCAGTACTTC.

The chain has TRBV25-1 and TRBJ2-3, with D unclear. This CDR3 is 13 amino acids long. Between the trimmed V and J ends, which lost 7 bases and 2 bases, there was a span of 10 bases. Germline assignment: CDR1 MGHDK and CDR2 SYGVNS. The CDR3, as DNA: TGTGCCAGCACTCCAGAATTCACAGATACGCAGTATTTT. This translates into CASTPEFTDTQYF.

The V gene is TRBV18, the J gene TRBJ1-5; D not resolved. This CDR3 has 14 amino acids. V lost 2 bases and J 10 bases, leaving 15 bases between the germline ends. The germline gives CDR1 KGHSH, CDR2 LQKENI. The CDR3 DNA sequence: TGTGCCAGCTCACCATCAGGCACTCAAGGACCCCAGCATTTT. Its translation is CASSPSGTQGPQHF.

The V gene is TRBV29-1, the J gene TRBJ1-1; TRBD1 agrees at 9 bases. The CDR3 loop spans 13 amino acids. V lost 5 bases, J lost 13 bases, and 14 bases stayed unmatched. CDR1 and CDR2 (germline): SQVTM, ANQGSEA. The CDR3 here is CSVLSPGQGFIFF. The CDR3 DNA reads as TGCAGCGTTTTGAGCCCGGGACAGGGTTTTATTTTCTTT.

The rearrangement links TRBV7-8 to TRBJ2-5; TRBD2 matches 12 bases. Germline CDR1 and CDR2: SGHVS and FQNEAQ. The V and J ends lost 4 bases and 4 bases, in that order; junction bases with no gene match: 4. CDR3 length: 15 residues. The CDR3 protein is CASSSPSGGGETQYF. CDR3 in DNA: TGTGCCAGCAGCTCCCCTAGCGGGGGGGGAGAGACCCAGTACTTC.

V gene TRBV15 combines with J gene TRBJ2-7, with a weak D call TRBD2 (6 bases). Between the trimmed V and J ends, which lost 0 bases and 4 bases, there was a span of 16 bases. This CDR3 has 16 residues. Germline V CDR1 and CDR2: LNHNV, YYDKDF (reference sequence). In DNA form, the CDR3 reads TGTGCCACCAGCAGAGATTGGGAGGCGGCAGGGTACGAGCAGTACTTC. It is translated as CATSRDWEAAGYEQYF.

The genes are TRBV2 and TRBJ2-5; a weak D match, TRBD1 (5 bases). With 5 bases removed from V and 4 bases from J, the gap between germline ends came to 14 bases. The CDR3 consists of 14 residues. Germline values: CDR1 SNHLY, CDR2 FYNNEI. CDR3 DNA: TGTGCCAGCAGTCCCACAAGGGGCACAGAGACCCAGTACTTC. Translation gives CASSPTRGTETQYF.

This chain joins TRBV21-1 and TRBJ1-3. TRBV21-1 is noted as a pseudogene. The CDR3 runs 17 residues. The CDR3 DNA is TGTGCCAGCAGCAAACGGCAACGGAGGTTCTCTGGAAACACCATATATTTT. It is translated as CASSKRQRRFSGNTIYF.

This chain connects TRBV7-9 to TRBJ1-6, with a weak D call TRBD1 (6 bases). Germline assignment: CDR1 SEHNR and CDR2 FQNEAQ (reference sequence). The CDR3 has 15 amino acids. V lost 5 bases and J lost 6, with 14 bases in between. CDR3 sequence: CASSANRVGNSPLHF. CDR3 bases: TGTGCCAGCAGCGCCAACAGGGTCGGTAATTCACCCCTCCACTTT.

The rearrangement uses TRBV5-1 and TRBJ2-7; 9 bases are shared with TRBD1. V was clipped by 4 bases and J by 4 bases; unmatched bases: 9. The length of the CDR3 is 15 residues. Germline-derived CDR1 and CDR2 are SGHRS and YFSETQ. The CDR3 DNA follows: TGCGCCAGCAGCCCCCAGGGGGACAGGGAATACGAGCAGTACTTC. Translating gives CASSPQGDREYEQYF.

The sample holds a few counts of this clone. The chain recombines TRBV4-1 with TRBJ2-6, with D uncertain. The CDR3 length is 16 residues. With 3 bases removed from V and 0 bases from J, the gap between germline ends came to 9 bases. Germline V gene sequence: CDR1 MGHRA, CDR2 YSYEKL. The CDR3 loop reads CASSHAAASGANVLTF. The CDR3 bases are TGCGCCAGCAGCCACGCGGCAGCCTCTGGGGCCAACGTCCTGACTTTC.

This chain joins TRBV28 and TRBJ1-5; the D gene is possibly TRBD1 (6 bases). V was cut by 5 bases and J by 3 bases, with 11 bases left in between. This CDR3 spans 14 amino acids. Germline V gene sequence: CDR1 MDHEN, CDR2 SYDVKM. CDR3 in amino acids: CASSPRQVNQPQHF. The CDR3 bases are TGTGCCAGCAGTCCCCGACAGGTCAATCAGCCCCAGCATTTT.

The chain is built from TRBV11-2 and TRBJ1-1; D remains unclear. V lost 2 bases and J lost 8, with 12 bases in between. Germline CDR1 reads SGHAT; CDR2 reads FQNNGV. This CDR3 is 13 amino acids long. The CDR3 DNA reads as TGTGCCAGCAGCTTAATCAAGTCTAGGGAAGCTTTCTTT. This sequence encodes CASSLIKSREAFF.

V usage is TRBV2 and J usage is TRBJ2-6; D possibly corresponds to TRBD2 (5 bases). With 4 bases removed from V and 1 base from J, the gap between germline ends came to 11 bases. The CDR3 has 16 residues. Per the germline V gene, CDR1 is SNHLY and CDR2 is FYNNEI. The CDR3 DNA reads as TGTGCCAGCAGTGTAAAGAGGGATTCTGGGGCCAACGTCCTGACTTTC. Protein: CASSVKRDSGANVLTF.

The chain combines TRBV7-7 with TRBJ2-1; 13 bases are a match to TRBD2. CDR1 is SSHAT, CDR2 FNYEAQ, per germline (reference sequence). The length of the CDR3 is 18 residues. After removal of 5 bases from V and 8 bases from J, the junction contained 15 bases not matched to a gene. In nucleotides, the CDR3 is TGTGCCAGCAGCCCTCGAATCGGGACTAGCGGGGAATTTTATGAGCAGTTCTTC. Protein product: CASSPRIGTSGEFYEQFF. Combining the CDR3 with reference TRBV7-7 and TRBJ2-1 gives the whole variable domain GAGVSQSPRYKVTKRGQDVTLRCDPISSHATLYWYQQALGQGPEFLTYFNYEAQPDKSGLPSDRFSAERPEGSISTLTIQRTEQRDSAMYRCASSPRIGTSGEFYEQFFGPGTRLTVL.

This sequence joins TRBV2 and TRBJ2-5; 9 nucleotides match TRBD2. Germline-derived CDR1 and CDR2 are SNHLY and FYNNEI. This CDR3 region has 16 residues. V was pared by 2 bases and J by 4 bases, with 8 bases of the junction left unmatched. As DNA, the CDR3 is TGTGCCAGCAGTGAAATGGGCGGGGGGGCCCCAGAGACCCAGTACTTC. It codes for CASSEMGGGAPETQYF.

This clone has more than one count but fewer than ten. The chain carries TRBV6-5 and TRBJ2-1; D perhaps matches TRBD2 (7 bases). Trimming took 4 bases from V and 10 from J, leaving 11 bases between them. Germline loops: CDR1 MNHEY, CDR2 SVGAGI. This CDR3 contains 12 residues. CDR3 in DNA: TGTGCCAGCAGTTGGGGGGGCCGGGAGCAGTTCTTC. Protein sequence: CASSWGGREQFF.

The V and J genes are TRBV27 and TRBJ2-5, with 8 bases matching TRBD2. V was pared by 3 bases and J by 1 base, with 4 bases of the junction left unmatched. This CDR3 is built from 15 residues. Germline CDR1 is MNHEY and CDR2 is SMNVEV (reference sequence). CDR3: CASSLERGLQETQYF. The CDR3 nucleotides are TGTGCCAGCAGTTTGGAGCGGGGGCTCCAAGAGACCCAGTACTTC.

The chain combines TRBV21-1 with TRBJ1-5; the DNA was not used to check the table's D call, TRBD1. TRBV21-1 is reported as a pseudogene. The CDR3 spans 16 residues. This CDR3 is CASGAPRVLSNQPQHF. The CDR3, as DNA: TGTGCCAGCGGAGCCCCCAGGGTGCTTAGCAATCAGCCCCAGCATTTT.

The V call is TRBV29-1, the J call TRBJ1-1; D may be TRBD1 (5 bases). CDR3 length: 13 residues. Looked up from germline, CDR1 is SQVTM and CDR2 is ANQGSEA. Trimming shortened V by 7 bases and J by 0 bases, and 12 bases separated the two germline ends. CDR3 residues: CSARGGLNTEAFF. In DNA form, the CDR3 reads TGCAGCGCCCGCGGGGGGTTGAACACTGAAGCTTTCTTT.